This TCR beta chain stems from a study of T cell responses to AZD1222 COVID-19 vaccine. Germline CDR1 and CDR2: SGHNT and YYREEE (reference sequence). Unmatched junction bases numbered 6, after V lost 4 bases and J lost 0 bases. CDR3 size: 16 residues. A remark on this clone: Its antigen is not known.

Findings and limits, study-wide: The donor cohort was predominantly white British with a female majority, and clonal diversity may have been underestimated. Spike was spanned by vaccine-associated CD4 TCRs, with dominance at 160-218 and 743-854. Within unmutated variant regions lay the reported targets of nearly half of spike-specific TCRs.

Doses given second, at about 4 or about 12 weeks, were pooled. Sequenced by immunoSEQ multiplex PCR; TCRdb stores in-frame clones only, minus some. This table has 130,000 or so clones, approximately 80% appearing once. The chain combines TRBV5-4 with TRBJ2-3; 9 positions match TRBD2. The specimen was peripheral blood, collected 28 days after the second AZD1222 dose. The TCR comes from an adult who received the AZD1222 COVID-19 vaccine. This CDR3 is CASSQPTSGSTDTQYF. The DNA for the CDR3 is TGTGCCAGCAGCCAGCCGACTAGCGGTAGCACAGATACGCAGTATTTT. Full variable domain (remainder filled in from reference TRBV5-4 and TRBJ2-3): ETGVTQSPTHLIKTRGQQVTLRCSSQSGHNTVSWYQQALGQGPQFIFQYYREEENGRGNFPPRFSGLQFPNYSSELNVNALELDDSALYLCASSQPTSGSTDTQYFGPGTRLTVL.